The rows below give T cell receptor beta chains drawn from one sample of a study of cytomegalovirus exposure and HLA in healthy donors. TCRdb keeps only in-frame clones here, not all; method: immunoSEQ multiplex PCR. The sample lists approximately 140,000 clones; approximately 80% were seen once. Sequences were obtained from PBMCs. The receptors here all came from a man younger than 35 in good health and CMV-seronegative. CDR3s include the opening cysteine and the closing phenylalanine or tryptophan. The D gene is left open where the match is weak. Some rows have no size entry. The others give once, few or many, or a class for an expanded clone.

v_call	clone_size	d_call	j_call	cdr3_length	cdr3_nt	cdr3_aa
TRBV5-1	.	.	TRBJ2-7	17	TGCGCCAGCAGCTTGGGTTTGACAGGAACCATCATCTACGAGCAGTACTTC	CASSLGLTGTIIYEQYF
TRBV27	.	TRBD1	TRBJ1-5	14	TGTGCCAGCAGTTTTAGGGACAGTGATCAGCCCCAGCATTTT	CASSFRDSDQPQHF
TRBV27	.	.	TRBJ1-5	14	TGTGCCAGCAGTTTAAGAGGTAGCAATCAGCCCCAGCATTTT	CASSLRGSNQPQHF
TRBV19	.	TRBD1	TRBJ1-5	15	TGTGCCAGTAGTATAGTGGGACAGGGGGATCAGCCCCAGCATTTT	CASSIVGQGDQPQHF
TRBV7-6	.	.	TRBJ1-1	16	TGTGCCAGCAGCCCCGGACAAGAACTGATGAACACTGAAGCTTTCTTT	CASSPGQELMNTEAFF
TRBV27	.	TRBD1	TRBJ1-1	20	TGTGCCACCAAGCGACAGGGGGAATGGTCGGTCGGGGGTTCTAACACTGAAGCTTTCTTT	CATKRQGEWSVGGSNTEAFF
TRBV7-3	few	.	TRBJ2-3	15	TGTGCCAGCAGCTCTACAGGGAGTCGCGCAGATACGCAGTATTTT	CASSSTGSRADTQYF
TRBV28	few	.	TRBJ2-5	12	TGTGCCAGCAGTTCTCGCGGAGAGACCCAGTACTTC	CASSSRGETQYF
TRBV5-1	once	TRBD1	TRBJ1-3	20	TGCGCCAGCAGTTTTATACCCCGGGACAGGGGGCAGGCAGCTGGAAACACCATATATTTT	CASSFIPRDRGQAAGNTIYF
TRBV5-6	.	.	TRBJ1-1	18	TGTGCCAGCAGCCCGCCGTGGGACAACTCCTTCATGAACACTGAAGCTTTCTTT	CASSPPWDNSFMNTEAFF
TRBV12-5	.	TRBD1	TRBJ1-1	14	TGTGCTAGTGGTTTCGACAGGGAGGACCCTGAAGCTTTCTTT	CASGFDREDPEAFF
TRBV30	.	.	TRBJ1-5	14	TGTGCCTGGGGGCCGGGGGGCCCCAATCAGCCCCAGCATTTT	CAWGPGGPNQPQHF
TRBV7-3	.	TRBD1	TRBJ2-1	16	TGTGCCAGCAGTCAGAGGCCAGGACAGGGGTCCTATGAGCAGTTCTTC	CASSQRPGQGSYEQFF
TRBV27	.	TRBD2	TRBJ2-3	16	TGTGCCAGCAGCCTTGGGACTAGCCCGAGCACAGATACGCAGTATTTT	CASSLGTSPSTDTQYF
TRBV29-1	few	TRBD1	TRBJ2-3	12	TGCAGCGCCCGACAGGGTGCAGATACGCAGTATTTT	CSARQGADTQYF
TRBV9	.	.	TRBJ2-5	14	TGTGCCAGCAGCGTAGACGGGGGGCTCGAGACCCAGTACTTC	CASSVDGGLETQYF
TRBV7-9	.	.	TRBJ2-7	12	TGTGCCAGCACGGCGGGACCGTACGAGCAGTACTTC	CASTAGPYEQYF
TRBV7-6	once	TRBD1	TRBJ2-2	17	TGTGCCAGCAGTTCACCGGGACAGGGGGCGCGTGCCGGGGAGCTGTTTTTT	CASSSPGQGARAGELFF
TRBV10-3	.	TRBD1	TRBJ1-1	14	TGTGCCATCAGGGGACAGGGGGTCAACACTGAAGCTTTCTTT	CAIRGQGVNTEAFF
TRBV19	.	.	TRBJ1-2	17	TGTGCCAGTAGTATAGATCGGACAGAGCTTACTAACTATGGCTACACCTTC	CASSIDRTELTNYGYTF
TRBV6-1	.	TRBD1	TRBJ1-2	14	TGTGCCAGCACTGAAGGTCGACAGGGTGGTGGCTACACCTTC	CASTEGRQGGGYTF
TRBV5-1	.	TRBD1	TRBJ1-2	14	TGCGCCAGCAGCGGGACAGGGGGATACTATGGCTACACCTTC	CASSGTGGYYGYTF
TRBV28	.	.	TRBJ2-7	14	TGTGCCAGCAGTTTATCGGGGACACCTCTAAAGCAGTACTTC	CASSLSGTPLKQYF
TRBV15	.	.	TRBJ1-4	15	TGTGCCACCAGCAGAGCGGGGGGATCGAATGAAAAACTGTTTTTT	CATSRAGGSNEKLFF
TRBV19	few	.	TRBJ2-6	15	TGTGCCAGTAGCCTGCCGGGAAGTGGGGCCAACGTCCTGACTTTC	CASSLPGSGANVLTF
TRBV13	.	.	TRBJ2-7	15	TGTGCCAGCAGCTTAGGTAAACAGGCGACCTACGAGCAGTACTTC	CASSLGKQATYEQYF
TRBV5-4	.	TRBD1	TRBJ2-3	16	TGTGCCAGCAGCTGGCGGCGACAGGGTGGCACAGATACGCAGTATTTT	CASSWRRQGGTDTQYF
TRBV19	.	TRBD1	TRBJ1-1	17	TGTGCCAGTACCCAAGTGACAGGGATCCTTTTGGTGACTGAAGCTTTCTTT	CASTQVTGILLVTEAFF
TRBV4-2	.	.	TRBJ2-3	18	TGTGCCAGCAGCCAAGTGAGAGTCGGTGCCACGGGGGCAGATACGCAGTATTTT	CASSQVRVGATGADTQYF
TRBV29-1	.	.	TRBJ2-7	16	TGCAGCGTGGCCTCCTCCAGACAGCCTCGCACCTACGAGCAGTACTTC	CSVASSRQPRTYEQYF
TRBV19	.	TRBD1	TRBJ1-2	14	TGTGCCACCAGCAGCAGGGGGCACGGCTATGGCTACACCTTC	CATSSRGHGYGYTF
TRBV5-6	once	.	TRBJ2-3	13	TGTGCCAGCAGCTTGGGAGGGACAGATACGCAGTATTTT	CASSLGGTDTQYF
TRBV6-6	.	TRBD1	TRBJ1-2	14	TGTGCCAGCAGTTACTCGACAGGGGTATATGGCTACACCTTC	CASSYSTGVYGYTF
TRBV5-5	.	TRBD1	TRBJ2-5	18	TGTGCCAGCAGCTGGGACACCGAAACAGGGGGCGGACAAGAGACCCAGTACTTC	CASSWDTETGGGQETQYF
TRBV28	.	.	TRBJ1-1	13	TGTGCCAGCAACTACGTAGGGAACACTGAAGCTTTCTTT	CASNYVGNTEAFF
TRBV6-1	.	.	TRBJ2-1	12	TGTGCCAGCAATGGAGGGTACAATGAGCAGTTCTTC	CASNGGYNEQFF
TRBV30	.	TRBD1	TRBJ1-2	17	TGTGCCTGGAGTTCCCCCGGGACAGGGAAGTGGCGAGGGGGCTACACCTTC	CAWSSPGTGKWRGGYTF
TRBV4-1	.	TRBD1	TRBJ1-3	16	TGCGCCAGCAGCCAAGGCTCAGGGGGCTCTGGAAACACCATATATTTT	CASSQGSGGSGNTIYF
TRBV9	.	TRBD2	TRBJ2-2	17	TGTGCCACCCCGCCGGGACTAGCGGTAGCGAACACCGGGGAGCTGTTTTTT	CATPPGLAVANTGELFF
TRBV5-4	.	TRBD2	TRBJ2-5	17	TGTGCCAGCAGCCCCCCGGGACTAGCGGGGGGGACGAAGACCCAGTACTTC	CASSPPGLAGGTKTQYF
TRBV28	few	TRBD1	TRBJ2-3	14	TGTGCCAGCAGTTACAGGGGTCTCACAGATACGCAGTATTTT	CASSYRGLTDTQYF
TRBV5-8	few	.	TRBJ1-1	14	TGTGCCAGCAGCTTAGACAGTCTGAACACTGAAGCTTTCTTT	CASSLDSLNTEAFF
TRBV7-7	.	.	TRBJ2-7	16	TGTGCCAGCAGCTTAGTTTCGGCCGGGTACAGGGTGGAGCAGTACTTC	CASSLVSAGYRVEQYF
TRBV28	few	TRBD1	TRBJ1-5	17	TGTGCCAGCAGCCCCATACCGGGACAGGGGATCAATCAGCCCCAGCATTTT	CASSPIPGQGINQPQHF
TRBV2	.	.	TRBJ1-3	13	TGTGCCCATGGGGGGGACTCTGGAAACACCATATATTTT	CAHGGDSGNTIYF
TRBV6-1	.	TRBD2	TRBJ2-5	16	TGTGCCAGCAGTGAAATGACTAGCGGGTACCAAGAGACCCAGTACTTC	CASSEMTSGYQETQYF
TRBV14	.	.	TRBJ2-2	17	TGTGCCAGCAGCCCCACCAAAATGAGTCGTTACACCGGGGAGCTGTTTTTT	CASSPTKMSRYTGELFF
TRBV19	.	TRBD1	TRBJ1-1	14	TGTGCCAGTAGCTCCACCGCCAGGGGGACTGAAGCTTTCTTT	CASSSTARGTEAFF
TRBV15	few	TRBD1	TRBJ1-5	17	TGTGCCACCAGCCCTATTACAGGGGGGATGAGCAATCAGCCCCAGCATTTT	CATSPITGGMSNQPQHF
TRBV19	once	.	TRBJ2-7	14	TGTGCCAGTAGTCTAACCTCTAGCTCCTACGAGCAGTACTTC	CASSLTSSSYEQYF
TRBV2	.	.	TRBJ2-2	15	TGTGCCAGCATGGAGAGGGGGGGCAGGACCGGGGAGCTGTTTTTT	CASMERGGRTGELFF
TRBV4-2	once	TRBD1	TRBJ2-7	14	TGTGCCAGCAGCCAAGGACAGGGGACCTACGAGCAGTACTTC	CASSQGQGTYEQYF
TRBV28	.	TRBD2	TRBJ2-7	14	TGTGCCAGCGAACTAGCGGGAGCCCTCTACGAGCAGTACTTC	CASELAGALYEQYF
TRBV5-1	.	.	TRBJ2-4	16	TGCGCCAGCAGCTCAGGGGACGGTGGGGGCAAAAACATTCAGTACTTC	CASSSGDGGGKNIQYF
TRBV5-4	.	TRBD2	TRBJ2-7	16	TGTGCCAGCACACTGGGCGGGGGTAGAAGCTCCTACGAGCAGTACTTC	CASTLGGGRSSYEQYF
TRBV28	few	TRBD2	TRBJ2-7	14	TGTGCCAGCCGGGAGGAGCGCCCCCCCTACGAGCAGTACTTC	CASREERPPYEQYF
TRBV27	.	.	TRBJ1-1	14	TGTGCCAGCAGTTGGGCAGGGTTGAACACTGAAGCTTTCTTT	CASSWAGLNTEAFF
TRBV28	.	.	TRBJ1-5	12	TGTGCCAGCAGTTTGCAGGTAAAACACCAGCATTTT	CASSLQVKHQHF